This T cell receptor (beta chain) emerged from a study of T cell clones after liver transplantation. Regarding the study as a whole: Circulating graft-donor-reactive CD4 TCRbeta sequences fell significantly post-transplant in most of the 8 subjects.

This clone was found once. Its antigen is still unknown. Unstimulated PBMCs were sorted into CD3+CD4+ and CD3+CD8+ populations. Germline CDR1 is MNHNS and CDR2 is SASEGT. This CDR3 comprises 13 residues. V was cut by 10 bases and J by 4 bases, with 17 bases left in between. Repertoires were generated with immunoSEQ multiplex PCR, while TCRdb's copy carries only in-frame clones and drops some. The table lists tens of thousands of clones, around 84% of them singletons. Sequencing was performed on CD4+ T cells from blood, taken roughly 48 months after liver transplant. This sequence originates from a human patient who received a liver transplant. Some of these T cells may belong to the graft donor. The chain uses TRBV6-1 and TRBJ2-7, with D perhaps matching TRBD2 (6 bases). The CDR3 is CATRRLGTYEQYF. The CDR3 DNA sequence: TGTGCCACCCGCAGACTAGGGACGTACGAGCAGTACTTC.